These T cell receptor beta chains were read from a single sample in a study of blood T cell repertoires in COVID-19. Method: immunoSEQ multiplex PCR; TCRdb's copy keeps in-frame clones and lacks some. The sample holds about 290,000 clones, more than 80% seen once. Sample: peripheral blood. The receptor source for this set is a woman in her 30s with active or convalescent COVID-19. Both conserved end residues are part of each CDR3. The D gene is left open where the match is weak. Expanded clones are given a class, and other clones once, few, many or no size at all.

>TRBJ2-7|.|TRBV5-1|.
CASRSSRDEQYF
TGCGCCAGCCGATCTAGCCGAGACGAGCAGTACTTC
>TRBJ2-3|.|TRBV10-3|once
CAISVQGTDTQYF
TGTGCCATCAGTGTACAGGGAACAGATACGCAGTATTTT
>TRBJ2-5|TRBD2|TRBV15|.
CATSRGGGSETQYF
TGTGCCACCAGCAGAGGGGGGGGTTCAGAGACCCAGTACTTC
>TRBJ1-6|TRBD1|TRBV6-1|.
CASSEFPGGKSPLHF
TGTGCCAGCAGTGAATTCCCAGGGGGCAAGTCACCCCTCCACTTT
>TRBJ2-1|.|TRBV15|once
CATSRVGRGSDNEQFF
TGTGCCACCAGCAGAGTCGGCCGCGGATCGGACAATGAGCAGTTCTTC
>TRBJ2-7|TRBD1|TRBV28|once
CASRRTGKDFDEQYF
TGTGCCAGCAGACGGACAGGGAAGGATTTCGACGAGCAGTACTTC
>TRBJ2-7|TRBD2|TRBV13|.
CASSPPGLAVYEQYF
TGTGCCAGCAGCCCCCCAGGGCTAGCGGTCTACGAGCAGTACTTC
>TRBJ1-1|.|TRBV7-9|.
CASSKLTGVDTEAFF
TGTGCCAGCAGCAAACTGACAGGTGTGGACACTGAAGCTTTCTTT
>TRBJ1-4|.|TRBV4-2|.
CASRDLTGINEKLFF
TGTGCCAGCAGGGACCTCACAGGGATTAATGAAAAACTGTTTTTT
>TRBJ1-1|TRBD1|TRBV18|once
CASSRDRANTEAFF
TGTGCCAGCTCTCGGGACAGGGCGAACACTGAAGCTTTCTTT
>TRBJ1-2|TRBD1|TRBV5-1|.
CASSPGTGGPYNYGYTF
TGCGCCAGTTCCCCCGGGACAGGGGGCCCCTATAACTATGGCTACACCTTC
>TRBJ2-2|TRBD1|TRBV6-5|.
CASSYRQGNTGELFF
TGTGCCAGCAGTTACAGACAGGGGAACACCGGGGAGCTGTTTTTT
>TRBJ1-5|.|TRBV30|.
CAWSAWGQDSNQPQHF
TGTGCCTGGAGTGCATGGGGACAAGATAGCAATCAGCCCCAGCATTTT
>TRBJ1-2|.|TRBV2|.
CASSPQWEEGNYGYTF
TGTGCCAGCAGTCCCCAGTGGGAGGAGGGGAACTATGGCTACACCTTC
>TRBJ2-3|.|TRBV4-3|few
CASSLGAGSGTDTQYF
TGCGCCAGCAGCCTGGGTGCGGGGTCGGGCACAGATACGCAGTATTTT
>TRBJ1-3|TRBD1|TRBV7-8|.
CASSPWTGTGNTIYF
TGTGCCAGCAGCCCGTGGACAGGGACCGGAAACACCATATATTTT
>TRBJ1-5|TRBD1|TRBV10-3|.
CAIRPDRGNQPQHF
TGTGCCATCAGACCGGACAGGGGCAATCAGCCCCAGCATTTT
>TRBJ1-5|.|TRBV6-2/TRBV6-3|.
CASSPHRDNNQPQHF
TGTGCCAGCAGTCCGCACAGGGATAACAATCAGCCCCAGCATTTT